A single sample is the source of the 20 T cell receptor beta chains below, sequenced in a study of cytomegalovirus exposure and HLA in healthy donors. The data were produced by immunoSEQ multiplex PCR, yet TCRdb's version contains in-frame clones alone and is incomplete. The table shows 110,000 to 150,000 clones, with approximately 90% occurring only once. Source material: PBMCs. These receptors were taken from a man between 18 and 35 years old in good health and CMV-seronegative.

The chain employs TRBV18 and TRBJ1-2; weak D call: TRBD1 (6 bases). Germline V gene lookup returns CDR1 KGHSH and CDR2 LQKENI. V lost 3 bases and J lost 4, with 21 bases in between. The CDR3 covers 17 residues. The CDR3 here is CASSPLRTTGAVYGYTF. The CDR3 DNA sequence: TGTGCCAGCTCACCTCTCAGGACGACAGGTGCCGTCTATGGCTACACCTTC.

The chain couples TRBV11-2 to TRBJ2-1; 8 bases are shared with TRBD2. Losses at the gene ends were 4 bases for V and 7 bases for J; bases not matched to a gene: 6. This CDR3 region has 14 residues. Germline V gene lookup returns CDR1 SGHAT and CDR2 FQNNGV. The DNA of the CDR3 is TGTGCCAGCAGCTCTAGCGGGTCTTGGAATGAGCAGTTCTTC. Residues: CASSSSGSWNEQFF. Supplemented by reference TRBV11-2 and TRBJ2-1, the full variable domain reads EAGVAQSPRYKIIEKRQSVAFWCNPISGHATLYWYQQILGQGPKLLIQFQNNGVVDDSQLPKDRFSAERLKGVDSTLKIQPAKLEDSAVYLCASSSSGSWNEQFFGPGTRLTVL.

The chain uses TRBV19 and TRBJ1-5, with a weak D call TRBD1 (5 bases). CDR3 size: 15 residues. Germline lookup yields CDR1 LNHDA and CDR2 SQIVND (reference sequence). V lost 3 bases and J lost 2, with 11 bases in between. As DNA, the CDR3 is TGTGCCAGTAGTATCTCAGGGCACGGCAATCAGCCCCAGCATTTT. Translated, it gives CASSISGHGNQPQHF.

V and J are TRBV30 and TRBJ2-1; D ambiguous. This CDR3 is 12 amino acids long. V was trimmed by 0 bases and J by 10 bases, leaving 10 bases between them. Germline assignment: CDR1 GTSNPN and CDR2 SVGIG (reference sequence). The CDR3 nucleotides read TGTGCCTGGAGTGTACAGTCTACCGAGCAGTTCTTC. Residues: CAWSVQSTEQFF.

This sequence joins TRBV5-1 and TRBJ1-2; 10 bases line up with TRBD1. Trimming at V came to 4 bases and at J to 6 bases, leaving 6 bases not matched to a gene. The CDR3 length is 14 residues. Germline loops: CDR1 SGHRS, CDR2 YFSETQ. The CDR3 DNA sequence: TGCGCCAGCAGCCCTCCGGGACAGGGGAATGGCTACACCTTC. It encodes CASSPPGQGNGYTF.

The CDR3 reads CSVDPGIAGYSTDTQYF. The CDR3 DNA reads as TGCAGCGTTGACCCTGGTATAGCGGGGTATAGCACAGATACGCAGTATTTT. The chain employs TRBV29-1 and TRBJ2-3; TRBD2 matches 8 bases. CDR3 length: 17 residues. Looked up from germline, CDR1 is SQVTM and CDR2 is ANQGSEA. Germline trimming cut 3 bases from V and 0 bases from J; bases unmatched to any gene: 11.

This clone was picked up one time. The chain has TRBV27 and TRBJ1-5; possible D gene TRBD1, 5 bases. The CDR3 has 14 amino acids. Between the trimmed V and J ends, which lost 2 bases and 5 bases, there was a span of 10 bases. The V gene's germline CDR1 is MNHEY and CDR2 SMNVEV (reference sequence). The CDR3 DNA sequence: TGTGCCAGCAGTTTAGGTGGGGGGGATCAGCCCCAGCATTTT. Its protein product is CASSLGGGDQPQHF.

The J gene is TRBJ2-7, the V gene TRBV10-3; a weak D match, TRBD1 (6 bases). The CDR3 runs 11 residues. The V end was cut by 6 bases, the J end by 3 bases, with 6 bases between. The germline V gene has CDR1 ENHRY and CDR2 SYGVKD. The CDR3 sequence: CAIRDSYEQYF. CDR3 DNA sequence: TGTGCCATCAGGGACAGCTACGAGCAGTACTTC.

This sequence joins TRBV7-8 and TRBJ1-1, with a tentative D call TRBD1 (5 bases). This CDR3 is built from 15 residues. Per germline, CDR1 SGHVS and CDR2 FQNEAQ. V was clipped by 1 base and J by 2 bases, with 11 bases between them. This CDR3 is CASSLGPGPNTEAFF. Here the CDR3 DNA reads TGTGCCAGCAGCTTAGGTCCAGGGCCTAACACTGAAGCTTTCTTT.

V is TRBV6-5 and J is TRBJ2-7; tentatively, D is TRBD2 (5 bases). Looked up from germline, CDR1 is MNHEY and CDR2 is SVGAGI. The CDR3 extends over 13 amino acids. Trimming removed 6 bases at V and 0 bases at J, with 9 bases between. The CDR3 DNA is TGTGCCAGCAGAGAGGGCAGCTCCTACGAGCAGTACGTC. Encoded protein: CASREGSSYEQYV.

The V call is TRBV6-6, the J call TRBJ2-1; TRBD2 agrees at 7 bases. This CDR3 has 14 amino acids. V lost 0 bases and J lost 9; bases outside the gene matches: 5. In germline, CDR1 is MNHNY, CDR2 SVGAGI (reference sequence). The CDR3 region is CASSYSTPGGEQFF. The CDR3 DNA reads TGTGCCAGCAGTTACTCGACGCCGGGGGGTGAGCAGTTCTTC.

The rearrangement uses TRBV10-3 and TRBJ1-2; tentatively, D is TRBD1 (6 bases). Germline V lookup: CDR1 ENHRY, CDR2 SYGVKD. V was cut by 2 bases and J by 6 bases, with 37 bases left in between. CDR3 length equals 22 residues. The CDR3 here is CAISERVGGWGPNRVILDGYTF. For the CDR3, the DNA is TGTGCCATCAGTGAGCGAGTCGGGGGGTGGGGTCCCAACAGGGTGATCTTGGATGGCTACACCTTC.

The chain employs TRBV14 and TRBJ2-3; TRBD2 matches 8 bases. Germline CDR1 SGHDN, CDR2 FVKESK. Trimming cost V 0 bases and J 4 bases; bases outside gene matches: 6. CDR3 length: 16 residues. The CDR3 region is CASSQDRTSGADTQYF. The CDR3 DNA reads TGTGCCAGCAGCCAAGACCGCACTAGCGGAGCAGATACGCAGTATTTT.

The chain links TRBV5-4 to TRBJ2-5; possible D gene TRBD2, 6 bases. The germline V gene has CDR1 SGHNT and CDR2 YYREEE (reference sequence). V was trimmed by 0 bases and J by 2 bases, leaving 14 bases between them. This CDR3 region has 16 residues. CDR3 amino acids: CASSLVPSDFQETQYF. CDR3 bases: TGTGCCAGCAGCTTGGTTCCTAGCGACTTTCAAGAGACCCAGTACTTC.

J is TRBJ2-5 and V is TRBV27; D is possibly TRBD1 (6 bases). Germline CDR1 reads MNHEY; CDR2 reads SMNVEV (reference sequence). This CDR3 contains 14 residues. The V end was cut by 2 bases, the J end by 5 bases, with 12 bases between. This CDR3 reads CASSLRTVGETQYF. The CDR3 DNA reads TGTGCCAGCAGTTTAAGGACAGTCGGGGAGACCCAGTACTTC.

The chain's CDR3 is CASSYTGGNTEAFF. The CDR3 DNA reads TGTGCCAGCAGTTACACAGGGGGCAATACTGAAGCTTTCTTT. The chain employs TRBV6-5 and TRBJ1-1, with 9 bases identical to TRBD1. Germline lookup yields CDR1 MNHEY and CDR2 SVGAGI. The CDR3 extends over 14 amino acids. The trim removed 2 bases at V and 5 bases at J, leaving 3 bases unmatched.

This clone was observed a handful of times. The chain carries TRBV6-1 and TRBJ1-1; the D is unclear. This CDR3 has 12 residues. CDR1 MNHNS and CDR2 SASEGT come from the germline V gene. Trimming shortened V by 2 bases and J by 7 bases, and 8 bases separated the two germline ends. CDR3 nucleotide sequence: TGTGCCAGCAGTGAAATTGTGTATGAAGCTTTCTTT. Amino acid sequence: CASSEIVYEAFF.

The chain joins TRBV10-1 to TRBJ2-7; 11 nucleotides agree with TRBD2. CDR1 and CDR2 from the germline V gene are WNHNN and SYGVQD (reference sequence). This CDR3 is 14 amino acids long. J lost 0 bases, V lost 11 bases, and 6 bases had no gene match. CDR3 DNA sequence: TGCGCCCGCACCGGGACTAGCGGCTCCTACGAGCAGTACGTC. This encodes CARTGTSGSYEQYV.

The genes are TRBV19 and TRBJ2-1; D ambiguous. CDR1 and CDR2 from the germline V gene are LNHDA and SQIVND (reference sequence). The CDR3 extends over 14 amino acids. V shed 3 bases and J shed 9 bases, with 15 bases lying between them. CDR3 DNA: TGTGCCAGTAGTATGGTTGGTAGCAGCAGTGAGCAGTTCTTC. Translation: CASSMVGSSSEQFF.

The chain has TRBV7-2 and TRBJ2-1; 9 nucleotides align to TRBD2. There are 15 residues in the CDR3. Germline trimming cut 5 bases from V and 6 bases from J; bases unmatched to any gene: 8. Germline V gene lookup returns CDR1 SGHTA and CDR2 FQGNSA. The CDR3 loop is CASSAGLALSNEQFF. CDR3 coding DNA: TGTGCCAGCAGCGCGGGACTAGCCCTAAGCAATGAGCAGTTCTTC.